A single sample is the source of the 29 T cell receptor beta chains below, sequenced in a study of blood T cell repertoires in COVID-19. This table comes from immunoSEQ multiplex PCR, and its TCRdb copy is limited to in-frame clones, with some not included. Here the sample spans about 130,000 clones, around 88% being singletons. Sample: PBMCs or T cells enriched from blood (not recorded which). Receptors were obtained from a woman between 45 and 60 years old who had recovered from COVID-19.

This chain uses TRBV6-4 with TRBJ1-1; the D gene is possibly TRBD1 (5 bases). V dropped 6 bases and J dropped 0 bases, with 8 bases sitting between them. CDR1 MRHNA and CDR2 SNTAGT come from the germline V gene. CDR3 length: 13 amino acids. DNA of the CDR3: TGTGCCAGCAGCAGGGACTTGAACACTGAAGCTTTCTTT. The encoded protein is CASSRDLNTEAFF.

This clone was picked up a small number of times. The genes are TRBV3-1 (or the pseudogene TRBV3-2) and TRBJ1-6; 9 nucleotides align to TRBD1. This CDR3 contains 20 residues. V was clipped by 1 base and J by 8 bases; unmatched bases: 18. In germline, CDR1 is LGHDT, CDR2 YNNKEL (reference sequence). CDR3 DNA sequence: TGTGCCAGCAGCCAAGGACCCAACCACCCCGGGACAGGGTATCATTCACCCCTCCACTTT. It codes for CASSQGPNHPGTGYHSPLHF.

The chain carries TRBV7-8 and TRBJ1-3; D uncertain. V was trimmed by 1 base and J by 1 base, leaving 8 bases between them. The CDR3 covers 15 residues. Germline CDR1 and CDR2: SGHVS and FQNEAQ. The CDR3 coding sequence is TGTGCCAGCAGCTTAGGGGCTCTGTCTGGAAACACCATATATTTT. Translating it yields CASSLGALSGNTIYF.

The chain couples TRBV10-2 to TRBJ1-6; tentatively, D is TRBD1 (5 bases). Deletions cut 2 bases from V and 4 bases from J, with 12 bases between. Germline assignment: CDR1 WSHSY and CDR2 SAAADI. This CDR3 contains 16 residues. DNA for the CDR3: TGCGCCAGCAGTGAGGGGACTACCTCATATAATTCACCCCTCCACTTT. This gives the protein CASSEGTTSYNSPLHF.

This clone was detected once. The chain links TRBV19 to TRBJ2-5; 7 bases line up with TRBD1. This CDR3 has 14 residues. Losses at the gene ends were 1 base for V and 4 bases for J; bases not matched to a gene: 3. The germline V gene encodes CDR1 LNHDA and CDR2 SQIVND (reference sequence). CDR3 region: CASSIVNRGETQYF. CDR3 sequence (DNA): TGTGCCAGTAGTATAGTCAACAGGGGAGAGACCCAGTACTTC.

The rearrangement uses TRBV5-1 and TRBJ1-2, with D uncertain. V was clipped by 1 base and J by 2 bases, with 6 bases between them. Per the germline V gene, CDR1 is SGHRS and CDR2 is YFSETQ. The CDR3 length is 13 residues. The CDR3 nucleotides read TGCGCCAGCAGCTTGTCTGTAAACTATGGCTACACCTTC. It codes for CASSLSVNYGYTF.

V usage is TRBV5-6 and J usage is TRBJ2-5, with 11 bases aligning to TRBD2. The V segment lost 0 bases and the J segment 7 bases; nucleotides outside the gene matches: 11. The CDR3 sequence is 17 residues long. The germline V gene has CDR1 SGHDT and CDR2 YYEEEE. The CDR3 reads CASSLDGVAGGQWTQYF. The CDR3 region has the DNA TGTGCCAGCAGCTTGGATGGAGTAGCGGGGGGGCAGTGGACCCAGTACTTC. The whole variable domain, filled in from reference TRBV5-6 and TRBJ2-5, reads DAGVTQSPTHLIKTRGQQVTLRCSPKSGHDTVSWYQQALGQGPQFIFQYYEEEERQRGNFPDRFSGHQFPNYSSELNVNALLLGDSALYLCASSLDGVAGGQWTQYFGPGTRLLVL.

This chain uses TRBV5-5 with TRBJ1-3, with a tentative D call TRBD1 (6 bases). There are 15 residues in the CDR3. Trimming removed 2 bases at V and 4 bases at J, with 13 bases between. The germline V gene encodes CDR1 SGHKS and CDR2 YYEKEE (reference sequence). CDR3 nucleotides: TGTGCCAGCAGCTTAAGGGGGTCGGGAGGAAACACCATATATTTT. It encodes CASSLRGSGGNTIYF.

CDR3 amino acids: CASRRGFRTGDSNQPQHF. In DNA, the CDR3 is TGTGCCAGCAGGAGGGGCTTCAGGACAGGAGATAGCAATCAGCCCCAGCATTTT. The V and J genes are TRBV2 and TRBJ1-5, with 7 nucleotides matching TRBD1. The J segment lost 0 bases and the V segment lost 6 bases, leaving 14 bases of the junction unmatched. The length of the CDR3 is 18 residues. The germline V gene has CDR1 SNHLY and CDR2 FYNNEI. The full variable domain, completed using reference TRBV2 and TRBJ1-5, is EPEVTQTPSHQVTQMGQEVILRCVPISNHLYFYWYRQILGQKVEFLVSFYNNEISEKSEIFDDQFSVERPDGSNFTLKIRSTKLEDSAMYFCASRRGFRTGDSNQPQHFGDGTRLSIL.

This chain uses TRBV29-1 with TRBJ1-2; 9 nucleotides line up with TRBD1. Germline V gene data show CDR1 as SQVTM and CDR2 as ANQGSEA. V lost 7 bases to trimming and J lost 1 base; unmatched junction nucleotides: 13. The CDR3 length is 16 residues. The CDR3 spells CSGERFGTGSNYGYTF. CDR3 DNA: TGCAGCGGGGAACGCTTCGGGACAGGGAGTAACTATGGCTACACCTTC.

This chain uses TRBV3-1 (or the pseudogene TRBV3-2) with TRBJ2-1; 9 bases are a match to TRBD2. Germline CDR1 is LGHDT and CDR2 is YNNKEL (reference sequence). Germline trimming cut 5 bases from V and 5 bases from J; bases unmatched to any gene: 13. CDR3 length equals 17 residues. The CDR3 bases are TGTGCCAGCAGCACAGGCTATAGTCTAGCGGGGAACAATGAGCAGTTCTTC. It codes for CASSTGYSLAGNNEQFF.

The CDR3 nucleotides read TGTGCCAGCAGCTTAGGGGTAGCGGGACCGACAGATACGCAGTATTTT. This gives the protein CASSLGVAGPTDTQYF. V usage is TRBV11-3 and J usage is TRBJ2-3; 8 bases agree with TRBD2. CDR3 length: 16 amino acids. J gave up 3 bases and V 1 base, and 6 bases lay outside the gene matches. Germline CDR1 reads SGHNT; CDR2 reads YENEEA.

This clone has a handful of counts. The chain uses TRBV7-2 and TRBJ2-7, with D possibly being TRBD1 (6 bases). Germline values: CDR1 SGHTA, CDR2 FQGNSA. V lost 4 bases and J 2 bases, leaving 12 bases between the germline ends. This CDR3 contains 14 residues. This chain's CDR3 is CASSSSGAPYEQYF. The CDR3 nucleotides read TGTGCCAGCAGCTCCTCAGGGGCCCCCTACGAGCAGTACTTC.

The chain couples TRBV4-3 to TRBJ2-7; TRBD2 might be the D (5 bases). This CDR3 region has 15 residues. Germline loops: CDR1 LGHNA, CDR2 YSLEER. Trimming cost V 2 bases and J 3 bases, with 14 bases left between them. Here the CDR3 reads CASSQPHNRGYEQYF. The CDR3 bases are TGCGCCAGCAGCCAACCCCATAATCGGGGCTACGAGCAGTACTTC.

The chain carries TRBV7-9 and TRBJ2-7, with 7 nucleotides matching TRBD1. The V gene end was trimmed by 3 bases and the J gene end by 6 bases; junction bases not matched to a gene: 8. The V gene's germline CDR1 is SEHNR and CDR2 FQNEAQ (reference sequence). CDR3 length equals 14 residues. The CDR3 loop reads CASSFTTGKGEQYF. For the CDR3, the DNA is TGTGCCAGCAGCTTCACGACAGGGAAGGGCGAGCAGTACTTC. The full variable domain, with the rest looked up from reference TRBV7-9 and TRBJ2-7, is DTGVSQNPRHKITKRGQNVTFRCDPISEHNRLYWYRQTLGQGPEFLTYFQNEAQLEKSRLLSDRFSAERPKGSFSTLEIQRTEQGDSAMYLCASSFTTGKGEQYFGPGTRLTVT.

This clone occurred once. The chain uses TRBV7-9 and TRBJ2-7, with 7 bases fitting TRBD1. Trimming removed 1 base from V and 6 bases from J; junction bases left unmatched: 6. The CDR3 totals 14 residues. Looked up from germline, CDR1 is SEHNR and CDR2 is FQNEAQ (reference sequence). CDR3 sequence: CASSLEERQGEQYF. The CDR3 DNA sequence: TGTGCCAGCAGCTTAGAGGAAAGACAGGGCGAGCAGTACTTC.

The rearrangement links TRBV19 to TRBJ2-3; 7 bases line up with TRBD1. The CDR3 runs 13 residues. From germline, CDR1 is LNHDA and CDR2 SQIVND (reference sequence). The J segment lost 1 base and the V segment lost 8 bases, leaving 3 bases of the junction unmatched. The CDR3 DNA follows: TGTGCCAGTCGGGACAGCCGCACAGATACGCAGTATTTT. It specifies CASRDSRTDTQYF.

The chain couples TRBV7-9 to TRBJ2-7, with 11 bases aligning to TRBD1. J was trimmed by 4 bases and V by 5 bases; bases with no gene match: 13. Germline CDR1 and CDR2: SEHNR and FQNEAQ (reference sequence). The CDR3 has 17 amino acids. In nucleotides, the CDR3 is TGTGCCAGCAGCACCCACCACCGGGACAGGGGGGCTTACGAGCAGTACTTC. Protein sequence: CASSTHHRDRGAYEQYF.

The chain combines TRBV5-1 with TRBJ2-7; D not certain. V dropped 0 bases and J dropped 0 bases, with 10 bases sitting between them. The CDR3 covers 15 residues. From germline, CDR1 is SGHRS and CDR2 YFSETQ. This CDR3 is CASSLGVGVSYEQYF. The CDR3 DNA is TGCGCCAGCAGCTTGGGGGTCGGAGTCTCCTACGAGCAGTACTTC.

The CDR3 spells CASSLGQAILKGSYNEQFF. The CDR3 nucleotides read TGCGCCAGCAGCTTGGGACAGGCAATCCTCAAAGGCTCCTACAATGAGCAGTTCTTC. V and J are TRBV5-1 and TRBJ2-1, with D possibly matching TRBD1 (6 bases). Germline V gene data show CDR1 as SGHRS and CDR2 as YFSETQ. V lost 0 bases and J lost 0, with 19 bases in between. This CDR3 comprises 19 residues.

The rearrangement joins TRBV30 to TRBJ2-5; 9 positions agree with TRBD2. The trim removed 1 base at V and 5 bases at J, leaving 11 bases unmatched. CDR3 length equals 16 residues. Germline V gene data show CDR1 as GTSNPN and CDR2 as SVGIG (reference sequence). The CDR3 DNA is TGTGCCTGGAGTGGAGCCAGCGGGGGGCGCCAGGAGACCCAGTACTTC. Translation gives CAWSGASGGRQETQYF.

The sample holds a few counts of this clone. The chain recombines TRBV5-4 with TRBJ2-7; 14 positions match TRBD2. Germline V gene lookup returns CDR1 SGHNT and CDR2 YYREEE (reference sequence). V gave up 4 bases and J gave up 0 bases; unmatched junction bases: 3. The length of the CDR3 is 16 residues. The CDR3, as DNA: TGTGCCAGCAGCCCAGGGACTAGCGGGGGCTCCTACGAGCAGTACTTC. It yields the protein CASSPGTSGGSYEQYF. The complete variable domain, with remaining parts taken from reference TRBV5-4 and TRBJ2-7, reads ETGVTQSPTHLIKTRGQQVTLRCSSQSGHNTVSWYQQALGQGPQFIFQYYREEENGRGNFPPRFSGLQFPNYSSELNVNALELDDSALYLCASSPGTSGGSYEQYFGPGTRLTVT.

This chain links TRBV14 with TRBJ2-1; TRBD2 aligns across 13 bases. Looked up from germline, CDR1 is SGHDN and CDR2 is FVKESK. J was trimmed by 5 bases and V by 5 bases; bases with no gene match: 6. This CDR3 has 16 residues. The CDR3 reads CASSDGLAGVNNEQFF. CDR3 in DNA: TGTGCCAGCAGCGACGGACTAGCGGGGGTCAACAATGAGCAGTTCTTC.

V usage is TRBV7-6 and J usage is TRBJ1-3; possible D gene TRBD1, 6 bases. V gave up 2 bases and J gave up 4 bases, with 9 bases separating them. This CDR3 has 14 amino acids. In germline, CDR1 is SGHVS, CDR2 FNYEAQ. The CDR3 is CASSLPGEGNTIYF. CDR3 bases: TGTGCCAGCAGCTTACCAGGGGAAGGAAACACCATATATTTT.

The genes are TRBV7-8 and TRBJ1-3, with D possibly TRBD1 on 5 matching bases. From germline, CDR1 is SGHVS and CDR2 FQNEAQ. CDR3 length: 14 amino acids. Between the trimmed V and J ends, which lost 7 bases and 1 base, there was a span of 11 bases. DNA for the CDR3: TGTGCCAGCAAAGGGGTTGATTCTGGAAACACCATATATTTT. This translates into CASKGVDSGNTIYF.

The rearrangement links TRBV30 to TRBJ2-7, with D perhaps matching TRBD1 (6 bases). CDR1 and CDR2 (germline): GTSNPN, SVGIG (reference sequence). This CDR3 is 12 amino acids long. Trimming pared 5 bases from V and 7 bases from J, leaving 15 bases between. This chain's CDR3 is CAWHSAGVEQYF. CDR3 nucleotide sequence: TGTGCCTGGCACTCCGCAGGGGTTGAGCAGTACTTC.

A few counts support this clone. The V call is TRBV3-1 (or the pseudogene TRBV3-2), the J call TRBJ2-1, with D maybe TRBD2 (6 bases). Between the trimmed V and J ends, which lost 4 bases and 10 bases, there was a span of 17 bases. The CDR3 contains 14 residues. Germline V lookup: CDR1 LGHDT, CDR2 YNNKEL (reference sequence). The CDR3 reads CASSPDWTSGEQFF. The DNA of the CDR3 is TGTGCCAGCAGCCCGGATTGGACGAGCGGGGAGCAGTTCTTC.

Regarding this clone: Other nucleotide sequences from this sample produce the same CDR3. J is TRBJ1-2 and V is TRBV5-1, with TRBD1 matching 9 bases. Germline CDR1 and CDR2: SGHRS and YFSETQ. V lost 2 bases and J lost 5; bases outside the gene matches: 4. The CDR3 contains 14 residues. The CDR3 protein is CASSLGDRDYGYTF. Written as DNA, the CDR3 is TGCGCCAGCAGCTTAGGGGACAGGGATTATGGCTACACCTTC.

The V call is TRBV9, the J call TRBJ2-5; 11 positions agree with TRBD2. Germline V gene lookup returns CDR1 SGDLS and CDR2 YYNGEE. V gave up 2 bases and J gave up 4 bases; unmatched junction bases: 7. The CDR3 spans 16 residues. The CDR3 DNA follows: TGTGCCAGCAGCGTCACTAGCGGGGGATGGGGAGAGACCCAGTACTTC. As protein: CASSVTSGGWGETQYF.